This T cell receptor (beta chain) is from a study of CD8 T cells in Susac syndrome. RNA in amounts of roughly 0.5 to 1 ug was reverse transcribed with random hexamers. From the immunoSEQ multiplex PCR reads, TCRdb called clonotypes with MiXCR, one entry per CDR3 protein. The table records about 200,000 distinct CDR3 sequences, nearly 95% of them present only once. Germline V gene lookup returns CDR1 LGHDT and CDR2 YNNKEL (reference sequence). The CDR3 spans 14 residues. V was clipped by 4 bases and J by 6 bases, with 16 bases between them. Patients with stable or active relapsing-remitting disease, all of them treatment-naive, made up the multiple sclerosis controls. Negative isolation yielded CD4+ and CD8+ T cells, and FACS enriched TEMRA cells.

The receptor's source is a human donor with multiple sclerosis. The rearrangement joins TRBV3-1 to TRBJ2-7; tentatively, D is TRBD2 (6 bases). Material for sequencing was CD4+ T cells from PBMCs. DNA for the CDR3: TGTGCCAGCAGCCTCAACGGGGGTCCCTCCGAGCAGTACTTC. It codes for CASSLNGGPSEQYF.